The present T cell receptor beta chain was sequenced within a study of blood T cell repertoires in COVID-19. Overall study context: Before being deemed recovered, Cohort 3 donors had two negative PCRs, clearance, or symptom resolution.

Cohorts were assigned according to the clinical history that participants reported. This table comes from immunoSEQ multiplex PCR, and its TCRdb copy is limited to in-frame clones, with some not included. The data contain roughly 140,000 clones, approximately 87% of them singletons. This CDR3 region has 14 residues. After removal of 4 bases from V and 5 bases from J, the junction contained 9 bases not matched to a gene. Looked up from germline, CDR1 is GTSNPN and CDR2 is SVGIG (reference sequence). The sequencing sample was made of PBMCs or T cells enriched from blood (not recorded which). The chain couples TRBV30 to TRBJ2-3, with TRBD2 identical over 7 bases. The sequence was collected from a man aged 45-65 years in a cohort exposed to, infected with or recovered from COVID-19 (not recorded which). CDR3 in DNA: TGTGCCTGGACTGAGGCGGGAGACGGAGATACGCAGTATTTT. Translated, it gives CAWTEAGDGDTQYF.